The 24 T cell receptor beta chains listed next were all sequenced from one sample in a study of early T cells in non-severe SARS-CoV-2 infection. TCRdb reanalysed the 5' RACE reads using MiXCR and keeps one entry per CDR3 protein. The sample comprises approximately 84,000 distinct CDR3 sequences, about 12% of which are singletons, and roughly 6% rests with the top ten. The material sequenced was whole blood. Receptors were obtained from an adult who was a healthcare worker with PCR-confirmed SARS-CoV-2 infection or an uninfected control (not recorded which).

This clonotype was recorded at least ten times. The V and J genes are TRBV5-1 and TRBJ2-1, with 12 bases lining up with TRBD2. The J segment lost 8 bases and the V segment lost 0 bases, leaving 6 bases of the junction unmatched. CDR1 SGHRS and CDR2 YFSETQ come from the germline V gene. This CDR3 has 16 amino acids. The chain's CDR3 is CASSLGLAGELDEQFF. CDR3 coding DNA: TGCGCCAGCAGCTTGGGACTAGCGGGAGAGTTGGATGAGCAGTTCTTC.

This clonotype came up a few times. The V call is TRBV7-9, the J call TRBJ2-3, with D uncertain. V was clipped by 5 bases and J by 6 bases, with 9 bases between them. The length of the CDR3 is 12 residues. Per germline, CDR1 SEHNR and CDR2 FQNEAQ (reference sequence). In nucleotides, the CDR3 is TGTGCCAGCAGCCTAATAGGTGATACGCAGTATTTT. Translated: CASSLIGDTQYF.

The table lists this clonotype with many counts. V usage is TRBV7-3 and J usage is TRBJ1-6, with TRBD1 matching 8 bases. From germline, CDR1 is SGHTA and CDR2 FQGTGA. The length of the CDR3 is 13 residues. The J segment lost 13 bases and the V segment lost 5 bases, leaving 7 bases of the junction unmatched. The CDR3 here is CASSLDRGQPLHF. CDR3 DNA: TGTGCCAGCAGCCTTGACAGGGGTCAGCCCCTCCACTTT.

V is TRBV7-6 and J is TRBJ2-5; possible D gene TRBD2, 6 bases. CDR1 is SGHVS and CDR2 is FNYEAQ in the germline V gene. CDR3 length: 16 residues. With 5 bases removed from V and 4 bases from J, the gap between germline ends came to 20 bases. In DNA form, the CDR3 reads TGTGCCAGCAGCCTCCCTCCGGGAGCTGGCCCAGAGACCCAGTACTTC. Translated, it gives CASSLPPGAGPETQYF.

V is TRBV29-1 and J is TRBJ1-2; tentative D call: TRBD1 (5 bases). The length of the CDR3 is 11 residues. Trimming removed 4 bases from V and 6 bases from J, with 9 bases in between. CDR1 and CDR2 from the germline V gene are SQVTM and ANQGSEA. The chain's CDR3 is CSVGGSNGYTF. The CDR3 DNA follows: TGCAGCGTTGGGGGCAGCAATGGCTACACCTTC.

In nucleotides, the CDR3 is TGTGCCAGCAGCGTAGAAAGACTAGCGACCTACAATGAGCAGTTCTTC. As protein: CASSVERLATYNEQFF. This sequence joins TRBV9 and TRBJ2-1, with TRBD2 identical over 8 bases. Germline CDR1 SGDLS, CDR2 YYNGEE. The CDR3 is 16 amino acids. V lost 0 bases to trimming and J lost 2 bases; unmatched junction nucleotides: 4.

This clonotype was recorded at least ten times. The J gene is TRBJ1-1, the V gene TRBV7-3; D gene ambiguous. This CDR3 region has 13 residues. Germline loops: CDR1 SGHTA, CDR2 FQGTGA. The germline V and J ends were trimmed by 4 bases and 5 bases, with 11 bases remaining between them. The CDR3 here is CASSSSVGTEAFF. The CDR3 bases are TGTGCCAGCAGCTCATCGGTCGGGACTGAAGCTTTCTTT. The entire variable domain, with the rest obtained from reference TRBV7-3 and TRBJ1-1, is as follows: GAGVSQTPSNKVTEKGKYVELRCDPISGHTALYWYRQSLGQGPEFLIYFQGTGAADDSGLPNDRFFAVRPEGSVSTLKIQRTERGDSAVYLCASSSSVGTEAFFGQGTRLTVV.

This clonotype appeared a few times. The rearrangement joins TRBV4-2 to TRBJ1-4; 11 positions agree with TRBD1. Germline loops: CDR1 LGHNA, CDR2 YNFKEQ. CDR3 size: 16 residues. J gave up 4 bases and V 0 bases, and 1 base lay outside the gene matches. CDR3 amino acids: CASSQEGTGGNEKLFF. For the CDR3, the DNA is TGTGCCAGCAGCCAAGAGGGGACAGGGGGTAATGAAAAACTGTTTTTT.

Only a few counts were recorded for this clonotype. The chain couples TRBV5-1 to TRBJ2-7, with D hard to call. The CDR3 loop spans 13 amino acids. The germline V gene encodes CDR1 SGHRS and CDR2 YFSETQ. Trimming took 2 bases from V and 5 from J, leaving 11 bases between them. CDR3: CASSFSQNNEQYF. CDR3 DNA: TGCGCCAGCAGCTTTAGTCAGAACAACGAGCAGTACTTC.

This clonotype was recorded at least ten times. V is TRBV7-9 and J is TRBJ2-7; D gene uncertain. Trimming took off 5 bases at V and 0 bases at J, with 11 bases between the two ends. Germline values: CDR1 SEHNR, CDR2 FQNEAQ (reference sequence). The length of the CDR3 is 14 residues. CDR3 in DNA: TGTGCCAGCAGCCCCGGGTCCTACTCCTACGAGCAGTACTTC. Its protein product is CASSPGSYSYEQYF.

J is TRBJ2-1 and V is TRBV7-2; 7 nucleotides align to TRBD2. Germline trimming cut 1 base from V and 3 bases from J; bases unmatched to any gene: 6. The CDR3 runs 16 residues. In germline, CDR1 is SGHTA, CDR2 FQGNSA. The chain's CDR3 is CASSLVAGAVYNEQFF. The CDR3 DNA sequence: TGTGCCAGCAGCTTAGTTGCGGGAGCGGTCTACAATGAGCAGTTCTTC.

The rearrangement uses TRBV28 and TRBJ1-4; D possibly corresponds to TRBD1 (6 bases). This CDR3 contains 19 residues. The germline V and J ends were trimmed by 4 bases and 0 bases, with 21 bases remaining between them. Germline V gene sequence: CDR1 MDHEN, CDR2 SYDVKM. CDR3 sequence: CASSSDVLPTGTTNEKLFF. CDR3 DNA: TGTGCCAGCAGTTCCGACGTCCTCCCAACAGGGACAACTAATGAAAAACTGTTTTTT.

CDR3 in amino acids: CAWSVGFSGNTIYF. In nucleotides, the CDR3 is TGTGCCTGGAGTGTAGGGTTCTCTGGAAACACCATATATTTT. This chain uses TRBV30 with TRBJ1-3; D call uncertain. Germline V gene lookup returns CDR1 GTSNPN and CDR2 SVGIG (reference sequence). V was shortened by 0 bases and J by 0 bases, with 6 bases between the two germline ends. The CDR3 extends over 14 amino acids.

This clonotype was found a few times. The rearrangement links TRBV20-1 to TRBJ1-5, with TRBD1 identical over 9 bases. V shed 0 bases, J shed 9 bases, and the junction held 3 bases outside the gene matches. Germline lookup yields CDR1 DFQATT and CDR2 SNEGSKA (reference sequence). CDR3 length equals 13 residues. CDR3 nucleotides: TGCAGTGCTAGAGAAGGGACAGGGCGGCCCCAGCATTTT. Translating gives CSAREGTGRPQHF.

This rearrangement joins TRBV2 to TRBJ2-5; D perhaps matches TRBD2 (6 bases). This CDR3 spans 12 amino acids. Germline loops: CDR1 SNHLY, CDR2 FYNNEI. V was clipped by 10 bases and J by 2 bases, with 11 bases between them. The DNA for the CDR3 is TGTGCCACCGGACTATTGCAAGAGACCCAGTACTTC. Translating gives CATGLLQETQYF.

The chain combines TRBV28 with TRBJ1-1; 7 bases align to TRBD1. J gave up 1 base and V 6 bases, and 8 bases lay outside the gene matches. Germline V gene data show CDR1 as MDHEN and CDR2 as SYDVKM. CDR3 length equals 15 residues. The CDR3 sequence is CASRTTGQRNTEAFF. For the CDR3, the DNA is TGTGCCAGCAGAACCACGGGACAGAGGAACACTGAAGCTTTCTTT. The entire variable domain, with the rest obtained from reference TRBV28 and TRBJ1-1, is as follows: DVKVTQSSRYLVKRTGEKVFLECVQDMDHENMFWYRQDPGLGLRLIYFSYDVKMKEKGDIPEGYSVSREKKERFSLILESASTNQTSMYLCASRTTGQRNTEAFFGQGTRLTVV.

The chain employs TRBV2 and TRBJ2-3; the D call may be TRBD1 or TRBD2 (5 bases each). Trimming removed 5 bases at V and 0 bases at J, with 24 bases between. Germline V gene lookup returns CDR1 SNHLY and CDR2 FYNNEI. This CDR3 has 19 residues. The CDR3 is CASSSTRLKLGTSTDTQYF. The CDR3 DNA reads TGTGCCAGCAGTTCCACCAGGCTGAAATTGGGGACCAGCACAGATACGCAGTATTTT. The entire variable domain, with the rest obtained from reference TRBV2 and TRBJ2-3, is as follows: EPEVTQTPSHQVTQMGQEVILRCVPISNHLYFYWYRQILGQKVEFLVSFYNNEISEKSEIFDDQFSVERPDGSNFTLKIRSTKLEDSAMYFCASSSTRLKLGTSTDTQYFGPGTRLTVL.

This clonotype was counted only a few times. The chain joins TRBV9 to TRBJ1-1; D ambiguous. This CDR3 has 14 residues. Germline V gives CDR1 SGDLS, CDR2 YYNGEE. Trimming removed 2 bases at V and 2 bases at J, with 10 bases between. The CDR3 region is CASSVRSFNTEAFF. In nucleotides, the CDR3 is TGTGCCAGCAGCGTCAGGTCGTTTAACACTGAAGCTTTCTTT.

There are a few counts of this clonotype. The V call is TRBV4-1, the J call TRBJ2-1; TRBD2 agrees at 12 bases. Germline CDR1 and CDR2: MGHRA and YSYEKL. The trim removed 4 bases at V and 9 bases at J, leaving 13 bases unmatched. CDR3 length: 17 amino acids. CDR3 in DNA: TGCGCCAGCAGCCTAACCGGGACTAGCGGGCGGGGAGGTGAGCAGTTCTTC. Translation: CASSLTGTSGRGGEQFF.

The CDR3 DNA sequence: TGTGCCAGCAGCTTAATCCCTAGCACCCACCGGGGAGATACGCAGTATTTT. It yields the protein CASSLIPSTHRGDTQYF. The genes are TRBV5-5 and TRBJ2-3; D may be TRBD2 (5 bases). The V and J ends lost 2 bases and 5 bases respectively, with 21 bases between them. The CDR3 has 17 amino acids. Germline V gives CDR1 SGHKS, CDR2 YYEKEE (reference sequence).

This clonotype occurred a few times. The J gene is TRBJ2-1, the V gene TRBV24-1; 11 positions agree with TRBD1. This CDR3 has 16 amino acids. Germline V lookup: CDR1 KGHDR, CDR2 SFDVKD. The V segment lost 10 bases and the J segment 1 base; nucleotides outside the gene matches: 8. CDR3 DNA sequence: TGTGCCACTGGCTCGGACAGGGGGCCTTCCTACAATGAGCAGTTCTTC. Translated, it gives CATGSDRGPSYNEQFF.

This clonotype was observed a single time. This chain connects TRBV10-3 to TRBJ2-1; D is uncertain. CDR1 is ENHRY and CDR2 is SYGVKD in the germline V gene. V lost 3 bases and J lost 8, with 5 bases in between. There are 11 residues in the CDR3. CDR3 sequence reads: CAISDLDEQFF. DNA for the CDR3: TGTGCCATCAGTGACCTCGATGAGCAGTTCTTC.

Only a few counts were recorded for this clonotype. The chain recombines TRBV2 with TRBJ1-1; D remains unclear. Germline-derived CDR1 and CDR2 are SNHLY and FYNNEI. V was clipped by 0 bases and J by 4 bases, with 6 bases between them. There are 13 residues in the CDR3. The CDR3 DNA is TGTGCCAGCAGTGAAGCGGGCCCCACTGAAGCTTTCTTT. It translates to CASSEAGPTEAFF.

This clonotype turned up a few times. The rearrangement uses TRBV9 and TRBJ1-1, with D hard to call. The CDR3 runs 15 residues. V shed 4 bases and J shed 1 base, with 14 bases lying between them. Germline CDR1 SGDLS, CDR2 YYNGEE. The CDR3 DNA reads as TGTGCCAGCAGCCCTACCCCCACAAGGAACACTGAAGCTTTCTTT. Its translation: CASSPTPTRNTEAFF.